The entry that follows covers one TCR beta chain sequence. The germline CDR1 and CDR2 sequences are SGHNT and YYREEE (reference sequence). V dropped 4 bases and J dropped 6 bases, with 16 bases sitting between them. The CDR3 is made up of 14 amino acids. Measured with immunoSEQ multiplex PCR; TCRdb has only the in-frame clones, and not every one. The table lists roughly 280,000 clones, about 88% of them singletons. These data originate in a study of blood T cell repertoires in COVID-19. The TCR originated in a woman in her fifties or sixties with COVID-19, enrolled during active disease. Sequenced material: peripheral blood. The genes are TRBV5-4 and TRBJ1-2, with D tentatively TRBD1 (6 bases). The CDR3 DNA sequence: TGTGCCAGCAGCAAAGACAGGTTCCAGGATGGCTACACCTTC. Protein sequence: CASSKDRFQDGYTF. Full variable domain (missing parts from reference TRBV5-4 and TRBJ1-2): ETGVTQSPTHLIKTRGQQVTLRCSSQSGHNTVSWYQQALGQGPQFIFQYYREEENGRGNFPPRFSGLQFPNYSSELNVNALELDDSALYLCASSKDRFQDGYTFGSGTRLTVV.